Included here is one T cell receptor beta chain sequence, with context. Its antigen is still unknown. No quality values exist for individual bases; no much larger clone is one base distant. This sample is part of a study of molecular identifiers for immune sequencing clone quantification listed by TCRdb under 2018. Study-wide context: For a replicate experiment, RNA from about 20,000 or 100,000 naive CD8 T cells was divided into five aliquots, of which four were sequenced. This methods study used CD8 T cells to benchmark TCR RNA copy counting and molecular-identifier clustering-based TCR repertoire sequencing (MIDCIRS). Study-wide findings and limitations: Without barcode sub-clustering, chimeric consensus sequences inflated TCR diversity; chimeras reached as high as 47%. A single cell's worth of spiked-in Jurkat TCR RNA was reported detectable even among one million naive CD8 T cells. Spiked-in Jurkat TCR RNA (10 copies' worth), which is not part of the donor repertoire, was contained in the naive libraries. In CMV-specific effector cells, clones with more than 20 RNA copies contained over 98% of molecules, whereas in naive cells such clones contained under 1% of molecules. About 2.9 recovered TCR RNA copies per cell were obtained by modeling, versus about ten by digital PCR, implying a capture efficiency of around 28%. Highly expanded clone sizes could be underestimated because identical TCR molecules may share a barcode.

Libraries of naive CD8 T cells were built from anywhere between roughly 17,000 and 1,100,000 sorted cells, with 10%, 30% or 50% of the purified RNA used. On a BD FACSAria II, naive CD8 T cells were FACS-sorted as CD8+CD4-CCR7+CD45RA+ and collected into RLT Plus buffer. Detection sensitivity was tested by spiking Jurkat RNA equal to ten TCR copies' worth into samples containing about 19,000-1,000,000 naive CD8 T cells. Enrichment of CD8 T cells was performed with RosetteSep CD8+ T Cell Enrichment Cocktail and Ficoll-Paque, after which ACK red cell lysis was carried out. Library creation used PCR. Sequencing took place on a NextSeq 500. Bulk TCR libraries were generated as previously described, with the TCR primers listed in Table S5 used. Total RNA was purified with the Qiagen AllPrep DNA/RNA kit. Before analysis, reads from multiple sequencing runs of the same library were pooled. Regarding the original processing steps: Reads were retained only if an exact TCR constant sequence was present, and the retained reads were trimmed to 150 nt and grouped according to their 12-nt molecular barcodes. Reads within each barcode group were sub-clustered using a 15% Levenshtein threshold, and quality-weighted consensus sequences were constructed for each RNA molecule. Non-functional sequences were removed, as were lower-count sequences one edit away from another. Based on a fit of two negative binomial distributions, barcode sub-clusters having less than 20% of the maximum read count were discarded. Through fastp at Q25 and MiXCR, TCRdb rebuilt clones from the public reads, retaining in-frame beta chains. Each entry is one CDR3 protein sequence, shown with its most common DNA and genes. In this record, the V and J calls reflect TCRdb's handling and not the investigators' own analysis. The sample profile shows about 630,000 distinct CDR3 sequences; approximately 24% of them were found once. Of the sample, 0.78% is held by the ten largest clones.

The CDR3 runs 14 residues from the cysteine to the phenylalanine. The kept DNA is CDR3 alone, 42 bases in frame from the first base. The V and J ends are trimmed by 11 bases and 8 bases, leaving 22 bases between them. The germline V gene sets CDR1 to SGHTA and CDR2 to FQGNSA. This clonotype was sampled from a human donor in good health. Some libraries in this study had Jurkat cell RNA spiked in. Sequenced material: naive CD8+ T cells from blood, with Jurkat cell RNA spiked in. What this sample's cell subset or site label stands for: FACS-sorted CD8+CD4-CCR7+CD45RA+ naive T cells. This chain is built from TRBV7-2 and TRBJ2-1; tentative D gene TRBD2, with 6 bases matching. CDR3 region: CARRWTTIMDEQFF. In nucleotide form, the sequence is TGTGCCCGCCGCTGGACTACCATCATGGATGAGCAGTTCTTC.